The 15 T cell receptor beta chains below come from one sample, sequenced in a study of T cells in Graves' hyperthyroidism and ophthalmopathy. Amplified TCR beta CDR3 regions came from RNA transcripts. HTBI primers drove first-round RT-PCR of the TCR CDR3. TCRdb recomputed calls from the multiplex PCR reads with MiXCR, one row per CDR3 protein. The sample has around 540,000 distinct CDR3 sequences, roughly 16% seen once; the top ten hold 25% to 30%. Input material: blood. Source of these receptors: a woman under 40 with Graves' ophthalmopathy.

Ten or more counts support this clonotype. The CDR3 sequence is CASSSIPTVNYGYTF. CDR3 in DNA: TGTGCCAGCAGTTCCATACCGACGGTTAACTATGGCTACACCTTC. V usage is TRBV12-3 or TRBV12-4 and J usage is TRBJ1-2, with unresolved D. Trimming cost V 4 bases and J 1 base, with 13 bases left between them. The CDR3 is 15 residues long.

This sequence joins TRBV6-6 and TRBJ2-2, with 7 bases lining up with TRBD1. Germline lookup yields CDR1 MNHNY and CDR2 SVGAGI (reference sequence). The CDR3 sequence is 15 residues long. The J segment lost 6 bases and the V segment lost 2 bases, leaving 6 bases of the junction unmatched. The chain's CDR3 is CASSYPPTGAGELFF. As DNA, the CDR3 is TGTGCCAGCAGTTACCCACCAACAGGGGCCGGGGAGCTGTTTTTT.

This clonotype has ten or more counts. The chain couples TRBV2 to TRBJ2-1; D perhaps matches TRBD2 (5 bases). This CDR3 is 12 amino acids long. V shed 6 bases and J shed 3 bases, with 6 bases lying between them. CDR1 and CDR2 from the germline V gene are SNHLY and FYNNEI. The CDR3 region has the DNA TGTGCCAGCAGGGAGGACTACAATGAGCAGTTCTTC. Translation gives CASREDYNEQFF.

In its sample, this clonotype was seen many times. This chain uses TRBV7-2 with TRBJ2-7; D not resolved. Trimming took off 3 bases at V and 6 bases at J, with 12 bases between the two ends. The CDR3 covers 13 residues. Per germline, CDR1 SGHTA and CDR2 FQGNSA. As DNA, the CDR3 is TGTGCCAGCAGCTTGTATGGGCCACGCGAGCAGTACTTC. Translating it yields CASSLYGPREQYF. Drawing the rest from reference TRBV7-2 and TRBJ2-7, the complete variable domain is GAGVSQSPSNKVTEKGKDVELRCDPISGHTALYWYRQSLGQGLEFLIYFQGNSAPDKSGLPSDRFSAERTGGSVSTLTIQRTQQEDSAVYLCASSLYGPREQYFGPGTRLTVT.

This clonotype was found a few times. The V and J genes are TRBV4-3 and TRBJ1-1; D remains unclear. This CDR3 region has 14 residues. V was clipped by 3 bases and J by 4 bases, with 12 bases between them. Germline loops: CDR1 LGHNA, CDR2 YSLEER. CDR3 in DNA: TGCGCCAGCAGCCAGTATCAGGTTGGCACTGAAGCTTTCTTT. Translated, it gives CASSQYQVGTEAFF.

This clonotype was detected many times. The chain has TRBV12-3 or TRBV12-4 and TRBJ2-7; no definite D call. V dropped 1 base and J dropped 3 bases, with 13 bases sitting between them. CDR3 length: 15 amino acids. CDR3 amino acids: CASSLVLGYVYEQYF. The CDR3 DNA sequence: TGTGCCAGCAGTTTAGTTTTGGGGTACGTCTACGAGCAGTACTTC.

A few counts support this clonotype. This chain links TRBV30 with TRBJ1-2, with 7 bases identical to TRBD1. The CDR3 sequence is 13 residues long. Trimming at V came to 8 bases and at J to 2 bases, leaving 8 bases not matched to a gene. CDR1 and CDR2 (germline): GTSNPN, SVGIG (reference sequence). The CDR3 DNA follows: TGTGCCCGACTTGAGGACAGGAACTATGGCTACACCTTC. It translates to CARLEDRNYGYTF.

This clonotype came up a few times. The chain couples TRBV6-1 to TRBJ2-7; 13 positions agree with TRBD2. There are 14 residues in the CDR3. J was trimmed by 6 bases and V by 6 bases; bases with no gene match: 5. CDR1 is MNHNS and CDR2 is SASEGT in the germline V gene. CDR3 amino acids: CASSSTSGRAEQYF. In DNA, the CDR3 is TGTGCCAGCAGCTCCACTAGCGGGAGGGCCGAGCAGTACTTC.

This clonotype has more than one count but fewer than ten. The CDR3 bases are TGTGCCAGCAGCTGGCCGGGACTAGCGGTAGAGCAGTACTTC. It is translated as CASSWPGLAVEQYF. The J gene is TRBJ2-7, the V gene TRBV13, with 11 bases aligning to TRBD2. After removal of 4 bases from V and 7 bases from J, the junction contained 6 bases not matched to a gene. CDR1 and CDR2 (germline): PRHDT, FYEKMQ (reference sequence). The CDR3 has 14 residues.

There are a few counts of this clonotype. Just one base apart from a much larger clone, this may be a read error. The chain recombines TRBV5-5 with TRBJ2-3; 13 bases map to TRBD2. Germline V gene data show CDR1 as SGHKS and CDR2 as YYEKEE (reference sequence). The CDR3 runs to 17 residues. The CDR3 nucleotides are TGTGCCTGCAGCGGGACTAGCGGGATCCTACTCACAGATACGCAGTATTTT. Translation: CACSGTSGILLTDTQYF. Looking up the rest from reference TRBV5-5 and TRBJ2-3 gives the full variable domain: DAGVTQSPTHLIKTRGQQVTLRCSPISGHKSVSWYQQVLGQGPQFIFQYYEKEERGRGNFPDRFSARQFPNYSSELNVNALLLGDSALYLCACSGTSGILLTDTQYFGPGTRLTVL.

This clonotype came up a few times. This sequence joins TRBV12-3 or TRBV12-4 and TRBJ2-4; tentative D call: TRBD2 (5 bases). The CDR3 is 14 residues long. V dropped 5 bases and J dropped 0 bases, with 8 bases sitting between them. The CDR3 nucleotides read TGTGCCAGCAGTATCAGCGGAGCCAAAAACATTCAGTACTTC. Protein product: CASSISGAKNIQYF.

This clonotype was counted at least ten times. V is TRBV18 and J is TRBJ2-7; D call uncertain. The CDR3 has 13 residues. Germline CDR1 and CDR2: KGHSH and LQKENI. V gave up 3 bases and J gave up 3 bases, with 9 bases separating them. The CDR3 here is CASSPSGRYEQYF. CDR3 nucleotides: TGTGCCAGCTCACCCTCCGGGCGCTACGAGCAGTACTTC. The whole variable domain, filled in from reference TRBV18 and TRBJ2-7, reads NAGVMQNPRHLVRRRGQEARLRCSPMKGHSHVYWYRQLPEEGLKFMVYLQKENIIDESGMPKERFSAEFPKEGPSILRIQQVVRGDSAAYFCASSPSGRYEQYFGPGTRLTVT.

The gene calls are TRBV16 and TRBJ1-2; D uncertain. Germline CDR1 is KGHSY and CDR2 is FQNENV. The V and J ends lost 5 bases and 6 bases respectively, with 16 bases between them. This CDR3 comprises 14 residues. The CDR3 reads CASSLSGSLNGYTF. As DNA, the CDR3 is TGTGCCAGCAGCTTATCGGGCTCCCTCAATGGCTACACCTTC.

This chain connects TRBV9 to TRBJ1-3; D ambiguous. This CDR3 comprises 15 residues. The germline gives CDR1 SGDLS, CDR2 YYNGEE. Trimming left V 3 bases short and J 5 bases short, with 15 bases between. The CDR3 spells CASSATPDHRNTIYF. The CDR3 DNA follows: TGTGCCAGCAGCGCGACCCCGGACCACAGAAACACCATATATTTT. Complete variable domain (other parts from reference TRBV9 and TRBJ1-3): DSGVTQTPKHLITATGQRVTLRCSPRSGDLSVYWYQQSLDQGLQFLIQYYNGEERAKGNILERFSAQQFPDLHSELNLSSLELGDSALYFCASSATPDHRNTIYFGEGSWLTVV.

V and J are TRBV5-1 and TRBJ2-1; TRBD2 aligns across 8 bases. J was trimmed by 5 bases and V by 1 base; bases with no gene match: 8. The CDR3 spans 16 residues. Germline V lookup: CDR1 SGHRS, CDR2 YFSETQ. CDR3 loop: CASSLWGTSLDNEQFF. In DNA, the CDR3 is TGCGCCAGCAGCTTGTGGGGGACTAGTTTAGACAATGAGCAGTTCTTC.